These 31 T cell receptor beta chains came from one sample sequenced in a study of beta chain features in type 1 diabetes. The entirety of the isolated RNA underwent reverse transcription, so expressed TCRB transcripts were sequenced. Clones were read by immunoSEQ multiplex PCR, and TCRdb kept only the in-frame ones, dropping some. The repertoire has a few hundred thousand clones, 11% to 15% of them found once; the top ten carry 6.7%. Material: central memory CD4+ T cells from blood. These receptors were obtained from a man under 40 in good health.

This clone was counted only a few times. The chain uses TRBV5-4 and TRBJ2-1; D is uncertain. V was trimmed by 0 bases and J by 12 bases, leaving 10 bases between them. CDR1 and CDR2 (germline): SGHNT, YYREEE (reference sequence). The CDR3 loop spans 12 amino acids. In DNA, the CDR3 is TGTGCCAGCAGCTTGGATTCAGTTGGGCAGTTCTTC. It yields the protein CASSLDSVGQFF.

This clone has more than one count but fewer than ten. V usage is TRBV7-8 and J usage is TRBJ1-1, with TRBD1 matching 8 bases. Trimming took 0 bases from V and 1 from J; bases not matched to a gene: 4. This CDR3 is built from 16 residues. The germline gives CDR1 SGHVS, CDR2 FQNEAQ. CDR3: CASSLAHQGANTEAFF. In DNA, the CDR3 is TGTGCCAGCAGCTTAGCGCACCAGGGGGCGAACACTGAAGCTTTCTTT. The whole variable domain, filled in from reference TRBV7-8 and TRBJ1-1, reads GAGVSQSPRYKVAKRGQDVALRCDPISGHVSLFWYQQALGQGPEFLTYFQNEAQLDKSGLPSDRFFAERPEGSVSTLKIQRTQQEDSAVYLCASSLAHQGANTEAFFGQGTRLTVV.

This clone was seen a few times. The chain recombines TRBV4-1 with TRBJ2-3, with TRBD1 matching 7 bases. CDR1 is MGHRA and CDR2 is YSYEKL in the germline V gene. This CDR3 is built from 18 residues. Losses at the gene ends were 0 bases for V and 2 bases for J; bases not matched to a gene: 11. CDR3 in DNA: TGCGCCAGCAGCCAAGATCCTCCTTACAGGGGCCTCACAGATACGCAGTATTTT. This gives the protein CASSQDPPYRGLTDTQYF.

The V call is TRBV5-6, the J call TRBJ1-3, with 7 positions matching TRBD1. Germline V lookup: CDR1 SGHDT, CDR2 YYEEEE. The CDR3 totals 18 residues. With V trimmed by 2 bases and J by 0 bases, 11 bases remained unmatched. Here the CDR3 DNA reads TGTGCCAGCAGCTTTCGGGCCCCCACAGGGGACTCTGGAAACACCATATATTTT. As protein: CASSFRAPTGDSGNTIYF.

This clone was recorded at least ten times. The CDR3 DNA reads TGCGCCAGCAGCTTTATCACAGACGGCGCACCCCTCCACTTT. Residues: CASSFITDGAPLHF. J is TRBJ1-6 and V is TRBV5-1; no clear D. The germline CDR1 and CDR2 sequences are SGHRS and YFSETQ. The CDR3 consists of 14 residues. Trimming took off 2 bases at V and 11 bases at J, with 14 bases between the two ends.

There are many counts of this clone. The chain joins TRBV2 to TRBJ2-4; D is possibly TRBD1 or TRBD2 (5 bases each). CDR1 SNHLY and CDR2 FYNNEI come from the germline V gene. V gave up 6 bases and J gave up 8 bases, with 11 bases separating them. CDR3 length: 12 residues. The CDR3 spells CASSRDADIQYF. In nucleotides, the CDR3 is TGTGCCAGCAGCCGGGACGCGGACATTCAGTACTTC.

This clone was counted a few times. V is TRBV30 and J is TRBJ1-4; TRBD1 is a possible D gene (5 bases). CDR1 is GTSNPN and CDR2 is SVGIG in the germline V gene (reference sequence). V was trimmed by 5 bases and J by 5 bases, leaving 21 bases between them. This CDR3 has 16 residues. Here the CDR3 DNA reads TGTGCCTGGGACCCTACGAGGACACTCGAAAATGAAAAACTGTTTTTT. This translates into CAWDPTRTLENEKLFF.

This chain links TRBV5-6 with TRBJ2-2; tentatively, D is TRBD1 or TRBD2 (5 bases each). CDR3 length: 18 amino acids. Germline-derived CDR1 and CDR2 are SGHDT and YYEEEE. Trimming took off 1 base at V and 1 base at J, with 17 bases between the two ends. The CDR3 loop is CASSLIPVLGGNTGELFF. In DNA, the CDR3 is TGTGCCAGCAGCTTGATTCCTGTCCTTGGGGGGAACACCGGGGAGCTGTTTTTT.

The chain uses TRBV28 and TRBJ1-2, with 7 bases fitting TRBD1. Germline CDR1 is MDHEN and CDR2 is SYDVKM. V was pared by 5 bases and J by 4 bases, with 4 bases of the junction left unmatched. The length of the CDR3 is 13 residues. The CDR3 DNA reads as TGTGCCAGCAGTAAAGCAGGGGGCTATGGCTACACCTTC. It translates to CASSKAGGYGYTF.

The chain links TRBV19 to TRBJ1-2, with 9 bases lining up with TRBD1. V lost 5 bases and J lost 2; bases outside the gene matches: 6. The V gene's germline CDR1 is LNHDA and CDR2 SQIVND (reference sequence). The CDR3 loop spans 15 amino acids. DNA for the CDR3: TGTGCCAGTAGTGTTCGGACAGGGGCGAACTATGGCTACACCTTC. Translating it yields CASSVRTGANYGYTF.

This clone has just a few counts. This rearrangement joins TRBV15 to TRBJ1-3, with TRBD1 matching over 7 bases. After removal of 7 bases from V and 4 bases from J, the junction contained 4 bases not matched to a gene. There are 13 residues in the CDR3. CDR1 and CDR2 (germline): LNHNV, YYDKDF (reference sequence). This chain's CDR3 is CATNSDRGNTIYF. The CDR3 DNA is TGTGCCACCAACTCGGACAGGGGAAACACCATATATTTT.

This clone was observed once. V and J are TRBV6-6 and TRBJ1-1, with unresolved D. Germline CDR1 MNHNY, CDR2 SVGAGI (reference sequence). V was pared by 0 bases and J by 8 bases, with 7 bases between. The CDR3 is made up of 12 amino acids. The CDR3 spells CASSYSKGEAFF. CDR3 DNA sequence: TGTGCCAGCAGTTACTCGAAAGGAGAAGCTTTCTTT.

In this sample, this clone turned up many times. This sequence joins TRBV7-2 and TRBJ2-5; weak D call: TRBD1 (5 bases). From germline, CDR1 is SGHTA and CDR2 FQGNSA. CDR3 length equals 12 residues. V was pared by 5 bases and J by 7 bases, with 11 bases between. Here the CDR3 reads CASSRQGMTQYF. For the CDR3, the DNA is TGTGCCAGCAGCCGGCAGGGTATGACCCAGTACTTC.

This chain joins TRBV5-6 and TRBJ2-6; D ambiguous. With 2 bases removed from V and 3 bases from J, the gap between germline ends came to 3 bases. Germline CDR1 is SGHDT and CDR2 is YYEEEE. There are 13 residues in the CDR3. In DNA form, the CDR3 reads TGTGCCAGCAGCTTAGTTGGGGCCAACGTCCTGACTTTC. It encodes CASSLVGANVLTF.

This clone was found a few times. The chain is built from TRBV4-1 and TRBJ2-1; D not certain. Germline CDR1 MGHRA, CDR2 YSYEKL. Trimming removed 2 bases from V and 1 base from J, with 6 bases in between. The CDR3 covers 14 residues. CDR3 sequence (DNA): TGCGCCAGCAGCCAACTCCGATCCTACAATGAGCAGTTCTTC. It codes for CASSQLRSYNEQFF.

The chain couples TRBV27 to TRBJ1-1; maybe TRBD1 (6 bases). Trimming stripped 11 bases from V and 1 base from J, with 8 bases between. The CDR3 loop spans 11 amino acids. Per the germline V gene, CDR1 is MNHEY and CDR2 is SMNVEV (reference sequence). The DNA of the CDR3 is TGTGCCCGGGGGGCGAACACTGAAGCTTTCTTT. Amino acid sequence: CARGANTEAFF.

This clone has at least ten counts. The CDR3 DNA sequence: TGTGCCAGCAGCCGAAGCGTCGACTCTGGGGCCAACGTCCTGACTTTC. Encoded protein: CASSRSVDSGANVLTF. The genes are TRBV7-2 and TRBJ2-6; D gene uncertain. Germline-derived CDR1 and CDR2 are SGHTA and FQGNSA. Trimming took 5 bases from V and 0 from J, leaving 11 bases between them. There are 16 residues in the CDR3.

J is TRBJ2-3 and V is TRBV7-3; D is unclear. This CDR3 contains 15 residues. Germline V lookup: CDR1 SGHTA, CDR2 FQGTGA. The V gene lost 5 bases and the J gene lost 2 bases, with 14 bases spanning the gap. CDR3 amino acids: CASSLSPAVTDTQYF. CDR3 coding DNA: TGTGCCAGCAGCCTCTCTCCGGCTGTCACAGATACGCAGTATTTT.

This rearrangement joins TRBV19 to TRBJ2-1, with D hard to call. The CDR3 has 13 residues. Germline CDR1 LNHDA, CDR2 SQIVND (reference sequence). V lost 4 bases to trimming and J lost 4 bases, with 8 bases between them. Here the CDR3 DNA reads TGTGCCAGTAGTAGTACTTATTACAATGAGCAGTTCTTC. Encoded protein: CASSSTYYNEQFF. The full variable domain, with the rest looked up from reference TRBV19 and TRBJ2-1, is DGGITQSPKYLFRKEGQNVTLSCEQNLNHDAMYWYRQDPGQGLRLIYYSQIVNDFQKGDIAEGYSVSREKKESFPLTVTSAQKNPTAFYLCASSSTYYNEQFFGPGTRLTVL.

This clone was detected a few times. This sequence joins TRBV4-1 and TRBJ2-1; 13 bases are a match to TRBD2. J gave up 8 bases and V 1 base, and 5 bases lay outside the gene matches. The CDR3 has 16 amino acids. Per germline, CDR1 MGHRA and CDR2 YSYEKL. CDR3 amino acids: CASSQAPGLAGYEQFF. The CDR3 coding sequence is TGCGCCAGCAGCCAAGCACCGGGACTAGCGGGATATGAGCAGTTCTTC.

CDR3 sequence reads: CASSPGQGGGYTF. As DNA, the CDR3 is TGTGCCAGCAGTCCGGGACAGGGGGGTGGCTACACCTTC. The chain uses TRBV6-6 and TRBJ1-2, with 11 bases matching TRBD1. Trimming removed 5 bases from V and 7 bases from J; junction bases left unmatched: 3. Per the germline V gene, CDR1 is MNHNY and CDR2 is SVGAGI (reference sequence). This CDR3 has 13 residues.

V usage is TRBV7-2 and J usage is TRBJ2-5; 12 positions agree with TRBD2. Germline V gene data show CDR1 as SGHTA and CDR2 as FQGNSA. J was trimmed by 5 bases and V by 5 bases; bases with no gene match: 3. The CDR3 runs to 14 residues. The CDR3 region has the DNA TGTGCCAGCAGCGGACTAGCGGGGTCCGAGACCCAGTACTTC. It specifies CASSGLAGSETQYF. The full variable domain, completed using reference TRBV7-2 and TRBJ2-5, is GAGVSQSPSNKVTEKGKDVELRCDPISGHTALYWYRQSLGQGLEFLIYFQGNSAPDKSGLPSDRFSAERTGGSVSTLTIQRTQQEDSAVYLCASSGLAGSETQYFGPGTRLLVL.

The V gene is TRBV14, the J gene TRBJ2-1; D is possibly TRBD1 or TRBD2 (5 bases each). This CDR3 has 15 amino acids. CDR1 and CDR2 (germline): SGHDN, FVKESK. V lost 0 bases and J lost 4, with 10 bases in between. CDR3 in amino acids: CASSQEGTPYNEQFF. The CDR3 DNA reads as TGTGCCAGCAGCCAAGAAGGGACCCCTTACAATGAGCAGTTCTTC.

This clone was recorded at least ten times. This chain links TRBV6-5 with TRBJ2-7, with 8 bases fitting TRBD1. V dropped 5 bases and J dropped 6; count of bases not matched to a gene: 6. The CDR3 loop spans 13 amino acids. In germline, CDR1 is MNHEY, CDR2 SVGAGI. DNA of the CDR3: TGTGCCAGCAGTCACCCCGGGACAGGCGAGCAGTACTTC. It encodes CASSHPGTGEQYF.

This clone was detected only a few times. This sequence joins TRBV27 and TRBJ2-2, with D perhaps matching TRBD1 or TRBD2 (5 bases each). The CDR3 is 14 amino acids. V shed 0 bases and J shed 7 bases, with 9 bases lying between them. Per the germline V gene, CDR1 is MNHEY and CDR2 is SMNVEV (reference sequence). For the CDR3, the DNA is TGTGCCAGCAGTTTATCAGGGACGGTCGGGGAGCTGTTTTTT. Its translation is CASSLSGTVGELFF.

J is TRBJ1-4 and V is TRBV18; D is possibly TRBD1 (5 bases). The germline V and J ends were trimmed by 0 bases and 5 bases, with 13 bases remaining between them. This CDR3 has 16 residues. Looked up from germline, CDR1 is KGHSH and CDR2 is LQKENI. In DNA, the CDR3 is TGTGCCAGCTCACCACCGATCCGGGGACTAAATGAAAAACTGTTTTTT. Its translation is CASSPPIRGLNEKLFF.

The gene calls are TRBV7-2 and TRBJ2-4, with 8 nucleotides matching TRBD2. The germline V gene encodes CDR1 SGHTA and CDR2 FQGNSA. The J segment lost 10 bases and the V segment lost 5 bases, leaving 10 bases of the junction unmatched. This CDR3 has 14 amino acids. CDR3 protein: CASSLSGQRGIQYF. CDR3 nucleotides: TGTGCCAGCAGCCTCAGCGGGCAGCGGGGGATTCAGTACTTC.

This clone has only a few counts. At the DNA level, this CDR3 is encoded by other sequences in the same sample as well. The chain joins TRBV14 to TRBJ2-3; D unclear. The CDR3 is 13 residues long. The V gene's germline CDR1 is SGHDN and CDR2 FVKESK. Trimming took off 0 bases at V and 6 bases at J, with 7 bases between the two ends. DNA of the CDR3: TGTGCCAGCAGCCAAGATCGGGCGGATACGCAGTATTTT. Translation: CASSQDRADTQYF.

This chain's CDR3 is CASRSLGTGDGETQYF. As DNA, the CDR3 is TGTGCCAGCAGGAGTCTCGGGACAGGGGATGGGGAGACCCAGTACTTC. The J gene is TRBJ2-5, the V gene TRBV6-6; 10 nucleotides agree with TRBD1. CDR3 length: 16 amino acids. With 6 bases clipped from V and 5 bases from J, the junction kept 12 bases outside the gene matches. The germline V gene has CDR1 MNHNY and CDR2 SVGAGI (reference sequence).

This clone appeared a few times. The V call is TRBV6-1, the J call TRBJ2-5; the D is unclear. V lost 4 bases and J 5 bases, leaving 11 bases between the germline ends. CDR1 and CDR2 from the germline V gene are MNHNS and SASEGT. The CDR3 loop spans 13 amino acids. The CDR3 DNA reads TGTGCCAGCAGTGGAGTCGACCGGGAGACCCAGTACTTC. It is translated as CASSGVDRETQYF.

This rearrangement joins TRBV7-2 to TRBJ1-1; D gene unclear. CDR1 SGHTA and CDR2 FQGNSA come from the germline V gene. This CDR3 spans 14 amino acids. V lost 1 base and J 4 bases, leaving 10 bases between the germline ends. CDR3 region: CASSLDHRRTEAFF. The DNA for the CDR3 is TGTGCCAGCAGCTTAGACCACCGGCGCACTGAAGCTTTCTTT.